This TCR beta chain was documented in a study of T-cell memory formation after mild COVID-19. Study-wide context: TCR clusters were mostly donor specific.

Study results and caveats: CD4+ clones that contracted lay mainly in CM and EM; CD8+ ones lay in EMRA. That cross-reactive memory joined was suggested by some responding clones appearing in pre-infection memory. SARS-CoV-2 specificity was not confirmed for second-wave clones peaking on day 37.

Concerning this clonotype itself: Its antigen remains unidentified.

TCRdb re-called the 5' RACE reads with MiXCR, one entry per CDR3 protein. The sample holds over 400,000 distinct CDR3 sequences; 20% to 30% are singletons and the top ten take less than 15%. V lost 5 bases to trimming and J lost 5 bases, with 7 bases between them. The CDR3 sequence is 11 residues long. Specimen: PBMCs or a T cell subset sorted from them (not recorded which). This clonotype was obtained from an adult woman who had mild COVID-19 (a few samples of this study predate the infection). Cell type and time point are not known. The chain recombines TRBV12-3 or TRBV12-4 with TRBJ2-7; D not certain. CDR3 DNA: TGTGCCAGCAGTGTCTTGGACGAGCAGTACTTC. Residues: CASSVLDEQYF.